The 9 T cell receptor beta chains below were found in one sample sequenced in a study of radiotherapy plus CTLA-4 blockade in lung cancer. Measured with immunoSEQ multiplex PCR; TCRdb has only the in-frame clones, and not every one. The table has about 120,000 clones, roughly 80% seen once. The material sequenced was peripheral blood, taken from a patient treated with radiotherapy plus ipilimumab. All receptors derive from a human donor with non-small cell lung cancer that progressed on radiotherapy plus ipilimumab. Some clones in this sample may be carry-over from other donors' samples.

This clone was seen a handful of times. The chain carries TRBV4-3 and TRBJ2-7, with D possibly matching TRBD2 (6 bases). Germline assignment: CDR1 LGHNA and CDR2 YSLEER. This CDR3 has 15 amino acids. Between the trimmed V and J ends, which lost 1 base and 4 bases, there was a span of 14 bases. The chain's CDR3 is CASSQVGDSPYEQYF. The CDR3 nucleotides are TGCGCCAGCAGCCAAGTAGGGGACTCTCCTTACGAGCAGTACTTC.

The chain recombines TRBV5-1 with TRBJ2-3; TRBD1 matches 12 bases. The CDR3 is made up of 17 amino acids. Germline V gene lookup returns CDR1 SGHRS and CDR2 YFSETQ. Trimming cost V 0 bases and J 8 bases; bases outside gene matches: 10. The CDR3 loop reads CASSLGTGQGALGTQYF. DNA for the CDR3: TGCGCCAGCAGCTTGGGTACGGGACAGGGGGCGCTTGGTACGCAGTATTTT.

This clone turned up a few times. The chain links TRBV5-5 to TRBJ2-1; D gene uncertain. Deletions cut 1 base from V and 3 bases from J, with 8 bases between. The CDR3 consists of 14 residues. In germline, CDR1 is SGHKS, CDR2 YYEKEE (reference sequence). In DNA form, the CDR3 reads TGTGCCAGCAGCTTGAACAGAGGCTACAATGAGCAGTTCTTC. Its translation is CASSLNRGYNEQFF.

This chain links TRBV6-1 with TRBJ1-2; no clear D. The length of the CDR3 is 12 residues. Between the trimmed V and J ends, which lost 2 bases and 2 bases, there was a span of 3 bases. The germline gives CDR1 MNHNS, CDR2 SASEGT. The CDR3 nucleotides are TGTGCCAGCAGTGAAACAAACTATGGCTACACCTTC. Translation gives CASSETNYGYTF.

This clone was seen more than once but under ten times. This rearrangement joins TRBV6-1 to TRBJ1-2, with 7 bases aligning to TRBD1. This CDR3 has 13 amino acids. Per the germline V gene, CDR1 is MNHNS and CDR2 is SASEGT. J gave up 2 bases and V 7 bases, and 4 bases lay outside the gene matches. This chain's CDR3 is CASNPQGNYGYTF. The CDR3 DNA follows: TGTGCCAGCAACCCACAGGGGAACTATGGCTACACCTTC.

The gene calls are TRBV6-5 and TRBJ2-7; TRBD1 matches at 7 bases. The CDR3 extends over 14 amino acids. CDR1 and CDR2 (germline): MNHEY, SVGAGI. Trimming at V came to 5 bases and at J to 3 bases, leaving 7 bases not matched to a gene. In DNA form, the CDR3 reads TGTGCCAGCAGTCCCCCGGGACAGTTCTACGAGCAGTACTTC. Translated, it gives CASSPPGQFYEQYF.

The chain couples TRBV5-5 to TRBJ2-7; D might be TRBD2 (5 bases). Germline V CDR1 and CDR2: SGHKS, YYEKEE (reference sequence). Deletions cut 1 base from V and 5 bases from J, with 16 bases between. CDR3 length: 15 residues. The CDR3 loop is CASSLSGISRHEQYF. The CDR3 DNA follows: TGTGCCAGCAGCTTGTCGGGGATTAGCCGGCACGAGCAGTACTTC.

The chain is built from TRBV5-1 and TRBJ1-3; D unclear. Germline V gene data show CDR1 as SGHRS and CDR2 as YFSETQ. V dropped 1 base and J dropped 0 bases, with 14 bases sitting between them. The CDR3 runs 17 residues. The CDR3 bases are TGCGCCAGCAGCTTGTATGGGCCGAGCAACTCTGGAAACACCATATATTTT. This gives the protein CASSLYGPSNSGNTIYF.

The CDR3 spells CASSPRTGGWYEQYF. The CDR3 bases are TGTGCCAGCTCACCTCGGACAGGGGGCTGGTACGAGCAGTACTTC. The chain recombines TRBV18 with TRBJ2-7; the match to TRBD1 covers 11 bases. CDR1 KGHSH and CDR2 LQKENI come from the germline V gene. The length of the CDR3 is 15 residues. The V segment lost 3 bases and the J segment 4 bases; nucleotides outside the gene matches: 5.